The 2 T cell receptor beta chains listed next were all sequenced from one sample in a study of T cells in tumors after PD-1 blockade. Only in-frame clones appear in the TCRdb table, and some are missing; sequencing was by immunoSEQ multiplex PCR. This table holds 7,500 to 9,500 clones, around two thirds found once. The sample consisted of tumor tissue, taken after anti-PD-1 treatment. These receptors were collected from a human donor with basal cell carcinoma.

The V call is TRBV15, the J call TRBJ2-7; D ambiguous. CDR3 length: 16 amino acids. Germline V CDR1 and CDR2: LNHNV, YYDKDF (reference sequence). Between the trimmed V and J ends, which lost 3 bases and 2 bases, there was a span of 17 bases. The DNA of the CDR3 is TGTGCCACCAGCAGGGGCTTCGGGCAAAACACCTACGAGCAGTACTTC. As protein: CATSRGFGQNTYEQYF.

The chain combines TRBV2 with TRBJ1-1; 9 bases agree with TRBD1. V dropped 8 bases and J dropped 0; count of bases not matched to a gene: 7. The CDR3 loop spans 15 amino acids. Per germline, CDR1 SNHLY and CDR2 FYNNEI. The CDR3, as DNA: TGTGCCAGCGGGGGACAGGGCGGGATGAACACTGAAGCTTTCTTT. It encodes CASGGQGGMNTEAFF.